This entry features one T cell receptor beta chain sequence. This was a deep-level run. Replicate PCRs from sorted subsets contained approximately 220 ng DNA, which is some 30,000 T cell genomes. Clones were read by immunoSEQ multiplex PCR, and TCRdb kept only the in-frame ones, dropping some. The data show some 2.1 million clones, about 95% seen once. The data are from a study of shared clonotypes between healthy human individuals. Study in general: Each donor's CD4 naive and CD4 memory cells filled three plates apiece, CD8 naive two, and CD8 memory one.

Naivety among CD8 cells was defined by CD45RO negativity and positive CCR7 selection, thereby excluding terminally differentiated effector memory CD45RA+ cells. The source is a man aged 18 to 29 in good health. The material sequenced was naive CD8+ T cells sorted from blood.

The CDR3 sequence: CASSSYTGSLDQPQHF. DNA for the CDR3: TGTGCCAGCAGTTCCTACACAGGGAGTTTGGATCAGCCCCAGCATTTT. V gene TRBV28 combines with J gene TRBJ1-5; tentative D call: TRBD1 (6 bases). The CDR3 is made up of 16 amino acids. The germline V gene has CDR1 MDHEN and CDR2 SYDVKM. V was shortened by 4 bases and J by 5 bases, with 18 bases between the two germline ends.